This T cell receptor beta chain comes out of a study of T cell repertoires in cytomegalovirus infection. Study-level information: Signatures in public TCR beta sequences pointed to both CMV infection and matching HLA type. Study-wide results and limits: CMV carriers having the relevant HLA were flagged by cumulative public TCR beta family frequency. The ex vivo response was dominated by HLA-C-restricted CMV-specific TCR beta clonotypes.

TCRdb independently ran MiXCR on the reads; one entry per CDR3 protein. Of 300,000 or so distinct CDR3 sequences listed, about 25% are singletons. The CDR3 consists of 15 residues. Trimming shortened V by 0 bases and J by 8 bases, and 15 bases separated the two germline ends. Note on this clonotype: Its target is unknown.

Sequenced material: PBMCs. J is TRBJ2-3 and V is TRBV12-3 or TRBV12-4; a possible D gene is TRBD1 (6 bases). The receptor was isolated from a human donor in good health (CMV status not recorded). Some clones in this sample may be carry-over from other donors' samples. In nucleotides, the CDR3 is TGTGCCAGCAGTTTAGCGTCACAGGGCCCAGGTACGCAGTATTTT. The encoded protein is CASSLASQGPGTQYF.